Below, 18 T cell receptor beta chains from the same sample are listed, as sequenced in a study of CD8+CD57+ T cells in acquired aplastic anemia. Genomic DNA acted as the template from which TCR beta VDJ combination and CDR3 sequence profiling were carried out. One entry per CDR3 protein, called by TCRdb with MiXCR from the reads. This sample has about 420,000 distinct CDR3 sequences, with about 70% found just once. Sequenced input: sorted CD4+, CD8+, or CD8+CD57+ T cells (not recorded which) from PBMCs. The receptors were sampled from a human donor in good health, serving as a control.

The table lists this clonotype with many counts. The genes are TRBV7-2 and TRBJ2-3, with TRBD2 matching 10 bases. V was pared by 7 bases and J by 3 bases, with 4 bases of the junction left unmatched. The V gene's germline CDR1 is SGHTA and CDR2 FQGNSA. This CDR3 contains 14 residues. In DNA form, the CDR3 reads TGTGCCAGCATCCTAGCGGGGGAAACAGATACGCAGTATTTT. Translation: CASILAGETDTQYF.

Only a few counts were recorded for this clonotype. V gene TRBV18 combines with J gene TRBJ2-2; 7 nucleotides align to TRBD1. V gave up 2 bases and J gave up 3 bases; unmatched junction bases: 3. In germline, CDR1 is KGHSH, CDR2 LQKENI. The CDR3 runs to 15 residues. The CDR3: CASSPNRGDTGELFF. The CDR3 coding sequence is TGTGCCAGCTCACCAAACAGGGGAGACACCGGGGAGCTGTTTTTT.

V gene TRBV4-1 combines with J gene TRBJ1-5; no clear D. Looked up from germline, CDR1 is MGHRA and CDR2 is YSYEKL. The CDR3 is made up of 13 amino acids. V was trimmed by 0 bases and J by 9 bases, leaving 9 bases between them. The CDR3 here is CASSQDFELPQHF. The CDR3 DNA sequence: TGCGCCAGCAGCCAAGATTTCGAACTGCCCCAGCATTTT.

Worth noting for this clonotype: One junction end does not reproduce the germline sequence, and a read error may be involved. The J gene is TRBJ1-6, the V gene TRBV2, with TRBD1 matching over 9 bases. The CDR3 loop spans 13 amino acids. Germline values: CDR1 SNHLY, CDR2 FYNNEI. CDR3 nucleotide sequence: TGTGCCAGCAGCACAGGGGGCGGTGGAAACCTCAACTTT. This encodes CASSTGGGGNLNF.

This clonotype was detected only a few times. The chain has TRBV5-1 and TRBJ1-6; the match to TRBD1 covers 10 bases. Germline CDR1 reads SGHRS; CDR2 reads YFSETQ. CDR3 length: 21 residues. The trim removed 4 bases at V and 8 bases at J, leaving 24 bases unmatched. CDR3 sequence reads: CASSPPREDRGLHLDHSPLHF. CDR3 DNA: TGCGCCAGCAGCCCCCCCCGAGAAGACAGGGGGCTTCATCTAGATCATTCACCCCTCCACTTT. The full variable domain, its missing parts supplied by reference TRBV5-1 and TRBJ1-6, is KAGVTQTPRYLIKTRGQQVTLSCSPISGHRSVSWYQQTPGQGLQFLFEYFSETQRNKGNFPGRFSGRQFSNSRSEMNVSTLELGDSALYLCASSPPREDRGLHLDHSPLHFGNGTRLTVT.

Note on this clonotype: Sequence at one end of the junction differs from germline and may be a read error. This rearrangement joins TRBV7-9 to TRBJ1-6; D ambiguous. Germline loops: CDR1 SEHNR, CDR2 FQNEAQ (reference sequence). This CDR3 has 14 amino acids. The CDR3 DNA reads TGTGCCAGCAGCCCAACGGTCAGGTCTAACTATGGCTACTTT. It specifies CASSPTVRSNYGYF.

The table lists this clonotype with a few counts. V usage is TRBV24-1 and J usage is TRBJ2-1; 8 positions match TRBD2. With 3 bases clipped from V and 12 bases from J, the junction kept 6 bases outside the gene matches. CDR1 and CDR2 from the germline V gene are KGHDR and SFDVKD. This CDR3 comprises 13 residues. Here the CDR3 DNA reads TGTGCCACCAGTGATCGGGGGGGTCGGGTGCAGTTCTTC. Protein product: CATSDRGGRVQFF.

Regarding this clonotype: Compared with germline, one end of the junction differs, possibly owing to a read error. The chain employs TRBV9 and TRBJ2-7; D call uncertain. The CDR3 spans 13 residues. Germline V CDR1 and CDR2: SGDLS, YYNGEE. This CDR3 is CASSLDRPPQETF. DNA of the CDR3: TGTGCCAGCAGCCTCGACCGACCTCCCCAAGAGACCTTC. The full variable domain, in which reference TRBV9 and TRBJ2-7 provide the parts outside the CDR3, is DSGVTQTPKHLITATGQRVTLRCSPRSGDLSVYWYQQSLDQGLQFLIQYYNGEERAKGNILERFSAQQFPDLHSELNLSSLELGDSALYFCASSLDRPPQETFGPGTRLTVT.

V is TRBV19 and J is TRBJ1-4; D uncertain. V shed 4 bases and J shed 0 bases, with 6 bases lying between them. Germline V gives CDR1 LNHDA, CDR2 SQIVND (reference sequence). The CDR3 runs 14 residues. This CDR3 reads CASSTFATNEKLFF. The CDR3 DNA follows: TGTGCCAGTAGTACCTTTGCAACTAATGAAAAACTGTTTTTT.

The CDR3 protein is CASSQDRGGGRETQYF. In DNA form, the CDR3 reads TGCGCCAGCAGCCAAGATAGGGGCGGGGGCAGAGAGACCCAGTACTTC. The chain joins TRBV4-3 to TRBJ2-5; D perhaps matches TRBD2 (7 bases). V was cut by 0 bases and J by 4 bases, with 15 bases left in between. The CDR3 consists of 16 residues. The germline gives CDR1 LGHNA, CDR2 YSLEER.

This clonotype was detected ten times or more. The V call is TRBV5-1, the J call TRBJ1-6, with a weak D call TRBD1 (6 bases). CDR1 SGHRS and CDR2 YFSETQ come from the germline V gene. CDR3 length: 14 amino acids. Trimming took off 5 bases at V and 8 bases at J, with 14 bases between the two ends. This CDR3 is CASRVTGSHSPLHF. CDR3 nucleotides: TGCGCCAGCAGAGTAACAGGGTCGCATTCACCCCTCCACTTT.

This clonotype was counted at least ten times. The chain recombines TRBV20-1 with TRBJ2-3; 7 bases agree with TRBD1. V trimming: 6 bases; J trimming: 0 bases; junction bases outside the gene matches: 6. This CDR3 has 14 residues. Germline-derived CDR1 and CDR2 are DFQATT and SNEGSKA (reference sequence). The CDR3 is CSATRQGSTDTQYF. The CDR3 nucleotides read TGCAGTGCCACACGACAGGGAAGCACAGATACGCAGTATTTT.

Remarks on this clonotype: This sequence may be a read error, since a much larger clone differs from it by one base. This CDR3 is missing its conserved last phenylalanine or tryptophan, likely due to a read error. This sequence joins TRBV18 and TRBJ2-3; tentative D call: TRBD1 (5 bases). Deletions cut 8 bases from V and 2 bases from J, with 14 bases between. The CDR3 sequence is 14 residues long. The V gene's germline CDR1 is KGHSH and CDR2 LQKENI. The CDR3 loop is CASSQSRDTDTQYL. The DNA of the CDR3 is TGTGCCAGCAGCCAATCCAGGGACACAGATACGCAGTATCTT.

On this clonotype itself: A read error may be the cause here, since a much bigger clone is one base away. The chain carries TRBV7-2 and TRBJ1-5; D may be TRBD1 (5 bases). Germline V gives CDR1 SGHTA, CDR2 FQGNSA. The CDR3 runs to 16 residues. CDR3 sequence reads: CASRLGPGRGNQPQHF. The CDR3 DNA reads TGTGCCAGCCGCTTAGGGCCGGGACGGGGCAATCAGCCCCAGCATTTT. The variable domain in full, completed from reference TRBV7-2 and TRBJ1-5, reads GAGVSQSPSNKVTEKGKDVELRCDPISGHTALYWYRQSLGQGLEFLIYFQGNSAPDKSGLPSDRFSAERTGGSVSTLTIQRTQQEDSAVYLCASRLGPGRGNQPQHFGDGTRLSIL.

The chain is built from TRBV2 and TRBJ1-2; D not certain. V gave up 7 bases and J gave up 6 bases, with 12 bases separating them. The CDR3 has 12 amino acids. Per germline, CDR1 SNHLY and CDR2 FYNNEI. CDR3 sequence reads: CASKVTRDGYTF. The CDR3 DNA follows: TGTGCCAGCAAGGTCACCAGAGATGGCTACACCTTC. Full variable domain (outside the CDR3, taken from reference TRBV2 and TRBJ1-2): EPEVTQTPSHQVTQMGQEVILRCVPISNHLYFYWYRQILGQKVEFLVSFYNNEISEKSEIFDDQFSVERPDGSNFTLKIRSTKLEDSAMYFCASKVTRDGYTFGSGTRLTVV.

This sequence joins TRBV5-4 and TRBJ2-5; D remains unclear. V shed 4 bases and J shed 3 bases, with 10 bases lying between them. There are 13 residues in the CDR3. From germline, CDR1 is SGHNT and CDR2 YYREEE (reference sequence). This CDR3 reads CASSLDAEETQYF. The CDR3 DNA is TGTGCCAGCAGCCTTGACGCGGAAGAGACCCAGTACTTC.

The J gene is TRBJ2-1, the V gene TRBV5-1; D unresolved. Germline V gives CDR1 SGHRS, CDR2 YFSETQ. This CDR3 comprises 15 residues. Trimming shortened V by 2 bases and J by 4 bases, and 13 bases separated the two germline ends. CDR3: CASSLDSPPYNEQFF. The CDR3 DNA is TGCGCCAGCAGCTTAGACTCTCCCCCTTACAATGAGCAGTTCTTC.

The rearrangement joins TRBV10-3 to TRBJ1-3; D not resolved. Germline V CDR1 and CDR2: ENHRY, SYGVKD. The V end lost 4 bases, the J end lost 0 bases, and 16 bases lay between the germline ends. The CDR3 is made up of 17 amino acids. The CDR3 nucleotides read TGTGCCATCAGTGGCCCTGGGAGGCTGTGCTCTGGAAACACCATATATTTT. It encodes CAISGPGRLCSGNTIYF.